This TCR beta chain was captured by sequencing in a study of metastatic and nonmetastatic thyroid tumors. TCRdb re-called clones from the PCR reads using MiXCR. This table holds under 20,000 clones, approximately 25% found once. No treatment of any kind had been given to any patient before thyroid surgery. What was sequenced was blood. The clonotype originates from a male donor with papillary thyroid cancer or a benign thyroid nodule (not recorded which). Some clones in this sample may be carry-over from other donors' samples.

The CDR3 loop is CASSLELGDQPQHF. For the CDR3, the DNA is TGTGCCAGCAGCTTAGAGCTGGGAGATCAGCCCCAGCATTTT. The V and J genes are TRBV7-8 and TRBJ1-5; D is ambiguous. The ends were cut back, 1 base at V and 5 bases at J, with 9 bases in the middle. This CDR3 comprises 14 residues. Germline V gene sequence: CDR1 SGHVS, CDR2 FQNEAQ.